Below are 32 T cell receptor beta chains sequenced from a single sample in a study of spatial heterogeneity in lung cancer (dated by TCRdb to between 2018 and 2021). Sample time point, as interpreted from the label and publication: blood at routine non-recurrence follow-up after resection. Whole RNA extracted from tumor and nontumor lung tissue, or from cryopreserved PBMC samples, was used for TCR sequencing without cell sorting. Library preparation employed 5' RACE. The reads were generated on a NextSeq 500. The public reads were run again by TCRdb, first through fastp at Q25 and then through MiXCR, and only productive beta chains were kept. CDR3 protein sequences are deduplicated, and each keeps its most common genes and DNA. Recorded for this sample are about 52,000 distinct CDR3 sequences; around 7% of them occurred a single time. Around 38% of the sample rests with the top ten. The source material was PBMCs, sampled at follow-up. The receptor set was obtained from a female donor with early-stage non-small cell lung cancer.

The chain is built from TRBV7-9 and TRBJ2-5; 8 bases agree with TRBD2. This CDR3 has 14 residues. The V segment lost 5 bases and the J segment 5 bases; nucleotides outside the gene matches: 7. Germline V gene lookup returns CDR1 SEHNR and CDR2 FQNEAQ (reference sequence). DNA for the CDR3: TGTGCCAGCAGCCCCCAGCGGGGGCGGGAGACCCAGTACTTC. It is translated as CASSPQRGRETQYF.

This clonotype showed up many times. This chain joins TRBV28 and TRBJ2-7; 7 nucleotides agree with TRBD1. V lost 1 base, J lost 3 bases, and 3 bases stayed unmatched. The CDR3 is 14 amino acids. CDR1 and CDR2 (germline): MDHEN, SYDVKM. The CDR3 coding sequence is TGTGCCAGCAGTTTATTTCCAGGGGGCTACGAGCAGTACTTC. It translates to CASSLFPGGYEQYF.

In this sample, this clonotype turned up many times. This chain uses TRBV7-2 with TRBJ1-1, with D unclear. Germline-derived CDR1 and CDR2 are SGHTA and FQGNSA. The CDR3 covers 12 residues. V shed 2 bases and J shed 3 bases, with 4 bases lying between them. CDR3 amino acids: CASSLQYTEAFF. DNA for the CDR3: TGTGCCAGCAGCTTACAGTACACTGAAGCTTTCTTT.

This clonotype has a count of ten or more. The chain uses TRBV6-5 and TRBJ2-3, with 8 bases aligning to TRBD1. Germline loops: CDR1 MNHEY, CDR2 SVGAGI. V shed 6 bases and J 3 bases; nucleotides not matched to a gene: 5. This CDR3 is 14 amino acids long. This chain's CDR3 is CASSRYRGTDTQYF. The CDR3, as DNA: TGTGCCAGCAGCAGATACAGGGGGACAGATACGCAGTATTTT.

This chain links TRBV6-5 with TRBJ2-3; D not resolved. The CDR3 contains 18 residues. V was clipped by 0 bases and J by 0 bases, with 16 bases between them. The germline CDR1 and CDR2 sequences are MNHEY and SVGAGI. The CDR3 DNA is TGTGCCAGCAGTTACTCGAGTTCTTCTGATCATAGCACAGATACGCAGTATTTT. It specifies CASSYSSSSDHSTDTQYF.

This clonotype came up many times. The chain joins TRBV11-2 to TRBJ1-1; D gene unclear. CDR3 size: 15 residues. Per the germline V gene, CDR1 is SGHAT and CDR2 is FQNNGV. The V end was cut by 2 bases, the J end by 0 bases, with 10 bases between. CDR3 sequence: CASSLRAGVNTEAFF. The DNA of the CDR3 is TGTGCCAGCAGCTTAAGGGCAGGAGTGAACACTGAAGCTTTCTTT.

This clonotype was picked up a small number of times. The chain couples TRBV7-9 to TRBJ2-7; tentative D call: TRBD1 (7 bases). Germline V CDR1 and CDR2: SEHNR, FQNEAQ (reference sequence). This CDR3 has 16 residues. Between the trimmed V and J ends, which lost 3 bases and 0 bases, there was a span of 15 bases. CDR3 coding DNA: TGTGCCAGCAGCTTGGGGGGAGACAGGGCCTCCTACGAGCAGTACTTC. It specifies CASSLGGDRASYEQYF. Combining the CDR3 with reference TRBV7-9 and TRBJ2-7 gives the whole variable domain DTGVSQNPRHKITKRGQNVTFRCDPISEHNRLYWYRQTLGQGPEFLTYFQNEAQLEKSRLLSDRFSAERPKGSFSTLEIQRTEQGDSAMYLCASSLGGDRASYEQYFGPGTRLTVT.

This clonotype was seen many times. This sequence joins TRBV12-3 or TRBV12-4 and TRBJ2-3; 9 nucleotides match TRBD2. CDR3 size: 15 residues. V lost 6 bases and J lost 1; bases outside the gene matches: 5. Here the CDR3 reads CASRIAGARTDTQYF. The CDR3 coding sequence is TGTGCCAGCAGGATAGCGGGGGCTCGCACAGATACGCAGTATTTT.

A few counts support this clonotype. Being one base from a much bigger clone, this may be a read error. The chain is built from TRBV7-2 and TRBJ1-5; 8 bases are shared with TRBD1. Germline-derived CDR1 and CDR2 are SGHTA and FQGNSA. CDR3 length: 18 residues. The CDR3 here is CASSLAGQDSYSIQPQHF. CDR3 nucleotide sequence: TGTGCCAGCAGCTTAGCGGGACAGGATTCTTATAGCATTCAGCCCCAGCATTTT.

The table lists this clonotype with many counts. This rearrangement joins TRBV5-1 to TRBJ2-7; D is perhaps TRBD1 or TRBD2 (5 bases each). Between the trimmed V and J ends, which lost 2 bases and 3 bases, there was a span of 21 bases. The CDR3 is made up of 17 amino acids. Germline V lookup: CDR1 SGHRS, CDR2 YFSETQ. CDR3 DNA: TGCGCCAGCAGCTTCGCTCCAACCGGGCAGGGAGACTACGAGCAGTACTTC. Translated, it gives CASSFAPTGQGDYEQYF.

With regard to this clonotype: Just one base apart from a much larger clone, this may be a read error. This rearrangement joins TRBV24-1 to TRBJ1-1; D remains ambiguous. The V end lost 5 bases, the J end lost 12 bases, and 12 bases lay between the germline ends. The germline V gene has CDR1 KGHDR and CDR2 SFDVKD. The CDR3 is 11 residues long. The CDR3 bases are TGTGCCACCAGTGCCCGGGGAAGGACTTTCTTT. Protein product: CATSARGRTFF.

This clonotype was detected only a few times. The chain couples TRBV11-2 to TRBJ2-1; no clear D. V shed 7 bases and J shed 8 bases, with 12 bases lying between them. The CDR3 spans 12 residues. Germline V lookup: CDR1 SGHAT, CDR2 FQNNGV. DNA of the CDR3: TGTGCCAGCATTTCGCATTCGGATGAGCAGTTCTTC. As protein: CASISHSDEQFF.

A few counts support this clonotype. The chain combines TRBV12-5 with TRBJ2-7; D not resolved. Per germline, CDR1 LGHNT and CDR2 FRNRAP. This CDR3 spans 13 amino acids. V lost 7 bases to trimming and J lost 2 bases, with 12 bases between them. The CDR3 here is CASELAGTYEQYF. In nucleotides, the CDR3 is TGTGCTAGTGAATTAGCCGGTACCTACGAGCAGTACTTC.

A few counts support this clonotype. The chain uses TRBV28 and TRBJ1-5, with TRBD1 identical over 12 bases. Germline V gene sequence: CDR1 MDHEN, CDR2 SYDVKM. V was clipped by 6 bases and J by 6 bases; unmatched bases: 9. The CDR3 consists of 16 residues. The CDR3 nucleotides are TGTGCCAGCAGCCCCGGGACAGGGGGCGGGAGTCAGCCCCAGCATTTT. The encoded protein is CASSPGTGGGSQPQHF.

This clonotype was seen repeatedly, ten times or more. The CDR3 is CASSLQVPLAAYEQYF. The CDR3 DNA is TGCGCCAGCAGCCTCCAGGTTCCCCTAGCGGCGTACGAGCAGTACTTC. V usage is TRBV4-1 and J usage is TRBJ2-7; TRBD2 aligns across 7 bases. Germline trimming cut 4 bases from V and 4 bases from J; bases unmatched to any gene: 13. The CDR3 has 16 amino acids. Germline V gene sequence: CDR1 MGHRA, CDR2 YSYEKL.

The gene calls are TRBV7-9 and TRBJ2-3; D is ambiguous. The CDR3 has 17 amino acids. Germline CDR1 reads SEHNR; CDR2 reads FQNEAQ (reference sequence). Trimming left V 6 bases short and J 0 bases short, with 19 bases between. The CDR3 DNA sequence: TGTGCCAGCAGTTTCCTCCGCGGAGCAATTAGCACAGATACGCAGTATTTT. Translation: CASSFLRGAISTDTQYF.

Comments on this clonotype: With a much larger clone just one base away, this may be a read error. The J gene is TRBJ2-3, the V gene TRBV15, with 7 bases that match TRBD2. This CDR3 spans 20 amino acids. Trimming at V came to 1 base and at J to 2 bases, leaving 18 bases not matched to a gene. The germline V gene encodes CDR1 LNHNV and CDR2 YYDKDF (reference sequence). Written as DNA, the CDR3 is TGTGCCACCAGCAGAGGCCCCCTAGGGAAGGGAGCGGGGCACACAGATACGCAGTATTTT. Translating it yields CATSRGPLGKGAGHTDTQYF.

The DNA for the CDR3 is TGCGCCAGCAGGATGGACTTCACAGATACGCAGTATTTT. This gives the protein CASRMDFTDTQYF. This sequence joins TRBV10-1 and TRBJ2-3, with D maybe TRBD2 (5 bases). Trimming took 6 bases from V and 2 from J, leaving 9 bases between them. From germline, CDR1 is WNHNN and CDR2 SYGVQD (reference sequence). The CDR3 sequence is 13 residues long.

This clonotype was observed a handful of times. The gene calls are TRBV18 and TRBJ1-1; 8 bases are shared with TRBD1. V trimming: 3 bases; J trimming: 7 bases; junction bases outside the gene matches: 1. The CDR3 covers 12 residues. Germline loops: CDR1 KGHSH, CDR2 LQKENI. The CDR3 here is CASSPDRVEAFF. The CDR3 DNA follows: TGTGCCAGCTCACCGGACAGGGTTGAAGCTTTCTTT.

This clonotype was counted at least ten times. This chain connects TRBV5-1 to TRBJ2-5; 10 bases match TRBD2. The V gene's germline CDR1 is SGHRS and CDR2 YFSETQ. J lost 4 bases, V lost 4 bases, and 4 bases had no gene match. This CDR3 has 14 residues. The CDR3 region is CASSSGGARETQYF. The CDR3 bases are TGCGCCAGCAGCAGCGGGGGGGCCCGAGAGACCCAGTACTTC.

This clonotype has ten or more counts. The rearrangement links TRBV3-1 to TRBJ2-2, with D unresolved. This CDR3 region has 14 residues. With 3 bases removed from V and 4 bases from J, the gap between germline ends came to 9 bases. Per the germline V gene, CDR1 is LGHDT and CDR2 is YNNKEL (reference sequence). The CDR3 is CASSQRATTGELFF. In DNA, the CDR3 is TGTGCCAGCAGCCAGAGAGCTACCACCGGGGAGCTGTTTTTT.

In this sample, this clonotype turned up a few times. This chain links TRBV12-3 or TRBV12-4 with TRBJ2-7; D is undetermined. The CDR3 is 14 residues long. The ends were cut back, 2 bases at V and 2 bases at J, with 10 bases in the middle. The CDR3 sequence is CASSLSLRAYEQYF. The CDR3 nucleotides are TGTGCCAGCAGTTTAAGTCTACGGGCCTACGAGCAGTACTTC.

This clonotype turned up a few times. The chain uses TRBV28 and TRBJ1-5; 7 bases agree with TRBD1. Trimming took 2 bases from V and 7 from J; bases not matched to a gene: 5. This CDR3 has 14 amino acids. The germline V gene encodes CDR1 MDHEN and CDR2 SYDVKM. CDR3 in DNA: TGTGCCAGCAGTTTAGGAGGGGGCTACCAGCCCCAGCATTTT. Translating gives CASSLGGGYQPQHF.

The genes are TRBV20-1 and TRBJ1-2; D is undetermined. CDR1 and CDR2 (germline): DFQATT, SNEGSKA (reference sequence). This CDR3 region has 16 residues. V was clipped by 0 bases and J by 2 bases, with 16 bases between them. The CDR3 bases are TGCAGTGCTAGAGATCCAGCGGGAGTGTCCAACTATGGCTACACCTTC. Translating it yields CSARDPAGVSNYGYTF.

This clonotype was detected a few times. CDR3 nucleotide sequence: TGTGCCAGCAGTGATTCTGGTCCCGGCAGTGTGAACACTGAAGCTTTCTTT. It is translated as CASSDSGPGSVNTEAFF. This chain links TRBV2 with TRBJ1-1; no definite D call. CDR1 is SNHLY, CDR2 FYNNEI, per germline. The V end lost 3 bases, the J end lost 0 bases, and 17 bases lay between the germline ends. CDR3 length: 17 residues.

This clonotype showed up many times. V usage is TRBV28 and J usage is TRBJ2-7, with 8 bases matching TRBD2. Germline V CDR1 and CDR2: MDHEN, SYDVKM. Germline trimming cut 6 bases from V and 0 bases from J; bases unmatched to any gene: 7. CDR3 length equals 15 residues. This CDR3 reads CASSRGGSTSYEQYF. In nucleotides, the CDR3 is TGTGCCAGCAGCCGCGGGGGGTCTACCTCCTACGAGCAGTACTTC.

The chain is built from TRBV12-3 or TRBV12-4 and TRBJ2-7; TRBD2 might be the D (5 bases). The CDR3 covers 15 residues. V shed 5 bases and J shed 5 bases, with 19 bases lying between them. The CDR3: CASSRGPAGGNEQYF. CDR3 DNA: TGTGCCAGCAGTCGAGGACCCGCCGGAGGAAACGAGCAGTACTTC.

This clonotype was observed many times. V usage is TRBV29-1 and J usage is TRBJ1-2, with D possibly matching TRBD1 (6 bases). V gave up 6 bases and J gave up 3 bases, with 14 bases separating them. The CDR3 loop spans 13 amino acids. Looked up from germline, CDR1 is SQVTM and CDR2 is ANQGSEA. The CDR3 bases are TGCAGCGTAACACAGGGAGGCGACTATGGCTACACCTTC. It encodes CSVTQGGDYGYTF.

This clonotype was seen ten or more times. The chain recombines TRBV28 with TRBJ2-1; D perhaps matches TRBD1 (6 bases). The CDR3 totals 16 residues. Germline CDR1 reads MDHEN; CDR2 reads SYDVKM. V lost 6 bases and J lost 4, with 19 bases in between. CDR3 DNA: TGTGCCAGCAGACCAGAGGACAGCGGCTTTTACAATGAGCAGTTCTTC. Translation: CASRPEDSGFYNEQFF.

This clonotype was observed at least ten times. Here the CDR3 DNA reads TGTGCCAGCAGCCAAGACCTGGGGGAGATAGATACGCAGTATTTT. Its protein product is CASSQDLGEIDTQYF. The chain is built from TRBV3-1 and TRBJ2-3; D tentatively fits TRBD1 or TRBD2 (5 bases each). The CDR3 length is 15 residues. V was clipped by 0 bases and J by 5 bases, with 12 bases between them. Germline V gene data show CDR1 as LGHDT and CDR2 as YNNKEL (reference sequence).

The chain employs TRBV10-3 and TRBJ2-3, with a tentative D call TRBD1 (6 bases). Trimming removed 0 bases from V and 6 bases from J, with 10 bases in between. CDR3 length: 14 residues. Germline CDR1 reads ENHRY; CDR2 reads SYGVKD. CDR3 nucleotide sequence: TGTGCCATCAGTGAGTCGATGGACAGCGATACGCAGTATTTT. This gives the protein CAISESMDSDTQYF.

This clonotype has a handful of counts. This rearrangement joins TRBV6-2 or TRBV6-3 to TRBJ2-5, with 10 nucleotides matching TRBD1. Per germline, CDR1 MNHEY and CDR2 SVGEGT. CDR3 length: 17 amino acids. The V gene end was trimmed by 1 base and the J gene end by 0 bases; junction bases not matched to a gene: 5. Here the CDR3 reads CASSYFLGTGDQETQYF. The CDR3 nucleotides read TGTGCCAGCAGTTACTTCCTGGGGACAGGGGACCAAGAGACCCAGTACTTC.